A selection of T cell receptor beta chains follows, all from one sample in a study of blood T cells in healthy people across ages. TCRdb re-analysed the 5' RACE reads in MiXCR, keeping a single row per CDR3 protein. The table lists about 1.8 million distinct CDR3 sequences, about 50% of them singletons. Material: blood. The receptors originated from a woman aged 40 to 55 in good health. The CDR3 runs from the conserved cysteine through the conserved F or W. D genes are given only for firm matches. Expanded clones are given a class, and other clones once, few, many or no size at all.

CDR3 DNA,CDR3 protein,J gene,V gene,CDR3 length,D gene,clone size
TGTGCCAGCAGCGTAATACAGGGAGGCACTGAAGCTTTCTTT,CASSVIQGGTEAFF,TRBJ1-1,TRBV9,14,NA,NA
TGTGCCAGCATCTCAGGGGTCGGAGCAGATACGCGGTATTTT,CASISGVGADTRYF,TRBJ2-3,TRBV7-2,14,NA,NA
TGTGCCAGCACTTTGCAGGGGATAGCAGAGACCCAGTACTTC,CASTLQGIAETQYF,TRBJ2-5,TRBV6-6,14,NA,NA
TGCAGTGCTAGAGATTCAGGGGGAGGTCAGCCCCAGCATTTT,CSARDSGGGQPQHF,TRBJ1-5,TRBV20-1,14,TRBD1,NA
TGCAGTTCACAGGGTCAGACAGATACGCAGTATTTT,CSSQGQTDTQYF,TRBJ2-3,TRBV20-1,12,NA,NA
TGTGCCAGCAGTTCAAACTGGGAGGGGGCACCCGCTAACTATGGCTACACCTTC,CASSSNWEGAPANYGYTF,TRBJ1-2,TRBV6-5,18,TRBD1,few
TGTGCCAGCAGTTACTTGCCCCCACACGAGCAGTACTTC,CASSYLPPHEQYF,TRBJ2-7,TRBV6-2/TRBV6-3,13,NA,few
TGTGCCAGCAGCTTCGGATCGAGAGCAGATACGCAGTATTTT,CASSFGSRADTQYF,TRBJ2-3,TRBV7-2,14,NA,NA
TGCAGTGCCCGCCGCCAGACGGACACTGAAGCTTTCTTT,CSARRQTDTEAFF,TRBJ1-1,TRBV20-1,13,NA,NA
TGTGCCAGCAGCCCGTACAGGGGAGGGAATGAGCAGTTCTTC,CASSPYRGGNEQFF,TRBJ2-1,TRBV6-2/TRBV6-3,14,NA,NA
TGCAGCGTTGAAATAGGTGTCCACAATGAGCAGTTCTTC,CSVEIGVHNEQFF,TRBJ2-1,TRBV29-1,13,NA,NA
TGTGCCAGCTACCCCACAGGGCACGGAGGCTACACCTTC,CASYPTGHGGYTF,TRBJ1-2,TRBV6-5,13,NA,NA
TGTGCCAGCAGCTTCGACAGGGTATTCGGTGAAGCTTTCTTT,CASSFDRVFGEAFF,TRBJ1-1,TRBV7-8,14,TRBD1,once
TGCAGCGTTGAAGGGGAGGGCGGCTACGAGCAGTACTTC,CSVEGEGGYEQYF,TRBJ2-7,TRBV29-1,13,TRBD2,few
TGTGCCAGCAGCTTAACTGGAGATACGCAGTATTTT,CASSLTGDTQYF,TRBJ2-3,TRBV7-2,12,NA,many
TGTGCCAGTAGTTACGAGAGTTACCAGCCCCAGCATTTT,CASSYESYQPQHF,TRBJ1-5,TRBV6-2/TRBV6-3,13,NA,NA
TGTGCCAGCAGCCAAGATCTGCATGCCAGCTATGGCTACACCTTC,CASSQDLHASYGYTF,TRBJ1-2,TRBV4-2,15,NA,NA
TGTGCCAGCAGCTTAGTTACGGGAGCCTACGAGCAGTACTTC,CASSLVTGAYEQYF,TRBJ2-7,TRBV7-2,14,NA,many
TGCAGTGCTACCCTAGCGGGACCTGGGGAGACCCAGTACTTC,CSATLAGPGETQYF,TRBJ2-5,TRBV20-1,14,TRBD2,NA
TGCAGTGCCACAGGGCCGAAGCATGAGCAGTTCTTC,CSATGPKHEQFF,TRBJ2-1,TRBV20-1,12,NA,NA
TGTGCCAGCAGCCAGCTCCCGGGAGTAAAAGAGACCCAGTACTTC,CASSQLPGVKETQYF,TRBJ2-5,TRBV14,15,NA,NA
TGTGCCAGCAGTTATTCAGCCACGGCCCTTCGTGGAGGTAGCAATCAGCCCCAGCGTTTT,CASSYSATALRGGSNQPQRF,TRBJ1-5,TRBV6-2/TRBV6-3,20,NA,NA
TGCAGTGCTAGAGCCTCGGATCTTAACTATGGCCACACCTTC,CSARASDLNYGHTF,TRBJ1-2,TRBV20-1,14,NA,NA
TGTGCCAGCAGTTCGCGATACGAGGGAGATACGCAGTATTTT,CASSSRYEGDTQYF,TRBJ2-3,TRBV6-5,14,NA,NA
TGTGCCAGCAGTGCCATGGGGGGACATGGGGGCGACACAGATACGCAGTATTTT,CASSAMGGHGGDTDTQYF,TRBJ2-3,TRBV6-4,18,NA,few
TGTGCCAGCAGTGGACGGGGAGGTGAGCAGTTCTTC,CASSGRGGEQFF,TRBJ2-1,TRBV2,12,NA,few
TGTGCCAGCAACTCAGGGGTCACTGAAGCTTTCTTT,CASNSGVTEAFF,TRBJ1-1,TRBV6-6,12,NA,NA
TGTGCCAGCAGTTACGACCCCACAGATACGCAGTATTTT,CASSYDPTDTQYF,TRBJ2-3,TRBV6-5,13,NA,few
TGTGCCAGCAGCCAGACACGGGAGACCCATGAGCAGTACTTC,CASSQTRETHEQYF,TRBJ2-4,TRBV6-2/TRBV6-3,14,NA,NA
TGTGCCAGCAGTGTGGGCGGAATCTTAAAGGACGGCTACACCTTC,CASSVGGILKDGYTF,TRBJ1-2,TRBV2,15,NA,NA
TGTGCCAGCAGTCAGCCGGGCCCCCCGACAGAGACCCAGTACTTC,CASSQPGPPTETQYF,TRBJ2-5,TRBV28,15,NA,few
TGTGCCAGCAGCAAGGCAGCCAGGCTTAACTATGGCTACACCTTC,CASSKAARLNYGYTF,TRBJ1-2,TRBV7-9,15,NA,few
TGTGCCAGCAGTCCGGGACTAGGTTTCGGCGGCGGCTATGAGCAGTTCTTC,CASSPGLGFGGGYEQFF,TRBJ2-1,TRBV2,17,TRBD2,once
TGTGCCAGCAGTTCAACAGGGTCTGACGGCGAGCAGTACTTC,CASSSTGSDGEQYF,TRBJ2-7,TRBV28,14,NA,NA
TGTGCCAGCATCGACACAGGGGGCAAGCAGTATTTT,CASIDTGGKQYF,TRBJ2-3,TRBV28,12,TRBD1,many
TGTGCCAGCACCTTAACCGGGCCCGGGATGGGCTACACCTTC,CASTLTGPGMGYTF,TRBJ1-2,TRBV7-2,14,NA,NA
TGTGCCAGCAGTGCCCCCCGTTACGATCAGCCCCAGCATTTT,CASSAPRYDQPQHF,TRBJ1-5,TRBV6-1,14,NA,NA
TGTGCCAGCAGACCGGGACAGTCCTCCTACGAGCAGTACTTC,CASRPGQSSYEQYF,TRBJ2-7,TRBV12-3/TRBV12-4,14,TRBD1,many
TGTGCCAGCAGTTTCAGAGGACAGGGCATAGCTTTCTTT,CASSFRGQGIAFF,TRBJ1-1,TRBV27,13,TRBD1,NA
TGTGCCAGCAGTGAACACGGGGGTGCCACAGATACGCAGTATTTT,CASSEHGGATDTQYF,TRBJ2-3,TRBV25-1,15,NA,NA
TGTGCCAGCAGTTCCGTTAGCGGGGGAGGTTACAATGAGCAGTTCTTC,CASSSVSGGGYNEQFF,TRBJ2-1,TRBV6-5,16,TRBD2,NA
TGTGCCAGCAGCGTCGACAGGGGGCGGTGGACAGATACGCAGTATTTT,CASSVDRGRWTDTQYF,TRBJ2-3,TRBV9,16,TRBD1,NA
TGTGCCAGCTCACCAAATTACTACGAGCAGTACTTC,CASSPNYYEQYF,TRBJ2-7,TRBV18,12,NA,NA
TGTGCCAGCAGCCAATGGCCCGGGGGGTCCACAGATACGCAGTATTTT,CASSQWPGGSTDTQYF,TRBJ2-3,TRBV4-2,16,TRBD2,NA
TGTGCCAGCAGGACTCGGGACAGGGGCCCAGGGGAGCTGTTTTTT,CASRTRDRGPGELFF,TRBJ2-2,TRBV7-2,15,TRBD1,few
TGCAGTGCTAGCAGGGGATCTCTATACGAGCAGTACTTC,CSASRGSLYEQYF,TRBJ2-7,TRBV20-1,13,NA,NA
TGCGCCAGCAGATCGGGACTCCAGATCGCGAATGAGCAGTTCTTC,CASRSGLQIANEQFF,TRBJ2-1,TRBV5-1,15,NA,few
TGTGCTAGCAGCTTAGGGACCGGGACAGGGTTCGAGCAGTACTTC,CASSLGTGTGFEQYF,TRBJ2-7,TRBV7-9,15,TRBD1,few
TGTGCCAGCAGCAAGGACGTCAATCAGCCCCAGCATTTT,CASSKDVNQPQHF,TRBJ1-5,TRBV7-2,13,NA,NA
TGCGCCAGCAGCCAGGAGGCAACTTGGAGAGATACGCAGTATTTT,CASSQEATWRDTQYF,TRBJ2-3,TRBV4-1,15,NA,NA
TGCAGTGCTCCTGCGAGGGGCCCCCACAATGAGCAGTACTTC,CSAPARGPHNEQYF,TRBJ2-7,TRBV20-1,14,NA,NA
TGTGCCAGCAGCACAGACAAGAGGGCAGGCGGAACAGATACGCAGTATTTT,CASSTDKRAGGTDTQYF,TRBJ2-3,TRBV9,17,NA,NA
TGTGCCAGCAGTGGCCCGGGACAGGGGGTTGGCTACGAGCAGTACTTC,CASSGPGQGVGYEQYF,TRBJ2-7,TRBV6-2/TRBV6-3,16,TRBD1,few
TGTGCCAGCAGAGCCGGGACAGTTTTCGACTACACCTTC,CASRAGTVFDYTF,TRBJ1-2,TRBV4-2,13,TRBD1,NA